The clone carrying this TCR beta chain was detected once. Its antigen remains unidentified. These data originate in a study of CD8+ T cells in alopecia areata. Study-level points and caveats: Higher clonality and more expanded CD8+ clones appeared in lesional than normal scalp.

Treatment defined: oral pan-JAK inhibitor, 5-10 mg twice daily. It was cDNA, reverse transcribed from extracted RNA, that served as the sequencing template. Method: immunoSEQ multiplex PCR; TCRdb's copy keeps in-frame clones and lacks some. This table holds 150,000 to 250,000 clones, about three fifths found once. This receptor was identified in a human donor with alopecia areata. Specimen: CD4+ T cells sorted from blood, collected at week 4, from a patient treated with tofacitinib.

The CDR3 DNA follows: TGCGCCAGTACGGGAGCTTCTCGGGACGAGCAGTACTTC. It translates to CASTGASRDEQYF. The rearrangement links TRBV5-1 to TRBJ2-7; a possible D gene is TRBD2 (6 bases). There are 13 residues in the CDR3. V gave up 8 bases and J gave up 5 bases, with 17 bases separating them. The germline V gene encodes CDR1 SGHRS and CDR2 YFSETQ.